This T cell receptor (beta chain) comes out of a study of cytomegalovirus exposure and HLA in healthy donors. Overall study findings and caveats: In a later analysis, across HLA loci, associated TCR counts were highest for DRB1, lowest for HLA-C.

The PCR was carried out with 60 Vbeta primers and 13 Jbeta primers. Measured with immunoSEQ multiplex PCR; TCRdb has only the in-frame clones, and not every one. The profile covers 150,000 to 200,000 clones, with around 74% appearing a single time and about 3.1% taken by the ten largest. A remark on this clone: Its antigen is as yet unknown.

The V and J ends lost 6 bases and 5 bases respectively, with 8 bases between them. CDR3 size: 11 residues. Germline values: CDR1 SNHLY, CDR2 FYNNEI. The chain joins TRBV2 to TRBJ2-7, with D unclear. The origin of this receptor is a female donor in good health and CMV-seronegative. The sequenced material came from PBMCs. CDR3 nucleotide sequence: TGTGCCAGCAGACTCGGTGACGAGCAGTACTTC. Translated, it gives CASRLGDEQYF. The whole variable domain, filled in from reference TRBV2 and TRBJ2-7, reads EPEVTQTPSHQVTQMGQEVILRCVPISNHLYFYWYRQILGQKVEFLVSFYNNEISEKSEIFDDQFSVERPDGSNFTLKIRSTKLEDSAMYFCASRLGDEQYFGPGTRLTVT.